This T cell receptor (beta chain) emerged from a study of blood T cells in healthy people across ages. Together with a sample-barcoded 5' primer, a J-beta primer mix was included in a second PCR lasting about 6 to 11 cycles. TCRdb processed the 5' RACE reads anew with MiXCR; each CDR3 protein has one entry. The sample carries approximately 1,700,000 distinct CDR3 sequences, around 42% recorded once. Staff drew approximately 9.1 milliliters of peripheral blood from each donor. This clonotype was picked up a small number of times. The CDR3 extends over 13 amino acids. V lost 5 bases, J lost 5 bases, and 12 bases lay in between. Per the germline V gene, CDR1 is SGHTA and CDR2 is FQGNSA.

What was sequenced was blood. The receptor was derived from a human donor in good health. The chain employs TRBV7-2 and TRBJ1-1; tentatively, D is TRBD1 (5 bases). CDR3 protein: CASSALKGTEAFF. In DNA, the CDR3 is TGTGCCAGCAGCGCCCTAAAGGGGACTGAAGCTTTCTTT.